The TCR beta chain described here comes from a study of T cell responses to AZD1222 COVID-19 vaccine. Whole-study context: Pooling was applied to second doses at about 4 or about 12 weeks. Study-wide findings and caveats: Researchers took repertoire samples only after the peak T cell response had come. White British people made up most donors, females outnumbered males, and clonal diversity was possibly underestimated. Spike was spanned by vaccine-associated CD4 TCRs, which were dominant at 160-218 and 743-854.

CDR1 and CDR2 (germline): GTSNPN, SVGIG (reference sequence). This CDR3 contains 13 residues. V was clipped by 0 bases and J by 3 bases, with 6 bases between them. Regarding this clone: Its antigen is undetermined.

Sequencing was performed with immunoSEQ multiplex PCR; in TCRdb, only in-frame clones are kept and a portion is missing. Of 130,000 to 150,000 clones listed, 90% are singletons. The J gene is TRBJ2-1, the V gene TRBV30; D call uncertain. The TCR was taken from an adult in good health. The sequenced sample was peripheral blood, obtained on day 0 of AZD1222 vaccination. CDR3 sequence (DNA): TGTGCCTGGAGTGTAAACTTCTACAATGAGCAGTTCTTC. It yields the protein CAWSVNFYNEQFF.